The next 26 T cell receptor beta chains were all read from a single sample in a study of monozygotic twins with inflammatory bowel disease. TCRdb reprocessed the 5' RACE reads; each CDR3 protein has one entry and no DNA is given. This sample's table reports about 300,000 distinct CDR3 sequences. Sample: blood. These receptors all stem from a human donor with ulcerative colitis or Crohn's disease, or a healthy co-twin of an affected twin (not recorded which).

The chain uses TRBV6-2 or TRBV6-3 and TRBJ1-2. The germline V gene encodes CDR1 MNHEY and CDR2 SVGEGT. This CDR3 region has 15 residues. The chain's CDR3 is CASSLRPDLFYGYTF.

The CDR3 reads CATSDPRQGIREQYF. This sequence joins TRBV24-1 and TRBJ2-7; the TCRdb D gene call, TRBD1, has no DNA to confirm it. The CDR3 runs to 15 residues. The germline CDR1 and CDR2 sequences are KGHDR and SFDVKD.

The rearrangement uses TRBV20-1 and TRBJ1-5; TCRdb calls TRBD1, which cannot be checked without DNA. This CDR3 has 15 amino acids. Germline lookup yields CDR1 DFQATT and CDR2 SNEGSKA (reference sequence). The CDR3: CSAYTGTGNGQPQHF.

The rearrangement uses TRBV7-2 and TRBJ1-6; TCRdb calls TRBD1, which cannot be checked without DNA. Germline V CDR1 and CDR2: SGHTA, FQGNSA. The CDR3 is made up of 14 amino acids. The CDR3 reads CASRKDRGYSPLHF.

The chain recombines TRBV5-6 with TRBJ2-7; TCRdb proposes TRBD2, but this gene call is untestable without DNA. The CDR3 spans 15 residues. Per the germline V gene, CDR1 is SGHDT and CDR2 is YYEEEE. This CDR3 is CASRSPRLGAYEQYF.

The J gene is TRBJ1-1, the V gene TRBV12-3 or TRBV12-4; as DNA is missing, the TRBD1 call by TCRdb cannot be tested. CDR3 length: 15 amino acids. This CDR3 is CASSNLGGGVTEAFF.

The rearrangement uses TRBV20-1 and TRBJ2-1; TCRdb selects TRBD2, and the lack of DNA leaves this call unchecked. The germline V gene has CDR1 DFQATT and CDR2 SNEGSKA (reference sequence). The CDR3 consists of 15 residues. CDR3 sequence: CSARDRVLAGGEQFF.

The CDR3 here is CASSLGSPSGMGNEQFF. The chain uses TRBV11-3 and TRBJ2-1; TCRdb indicates TRBD2, and absent DNA this call remains unverified. This CDR3 has 17 residues. From germline, CDR1 is SGHNT and CDR2 YENEEA.

The chain links TRBV29-1 to TRBJ1-3. The germline CDR1 and CDR2 sequences are SQVTM and ANQGSEA. The CDR3 sequence is 13 residues long. CDR3: CSVGQSSGNTIYF.

The chain couples TRBV30 to TRBJ2-3; TCRdb indicates TRBD1, and absent DNA this call remains unverified. CDR1 is GTSNPN, CDR2 SVGIG, per germline (reference sequence). There are 14 residues in the CDR3. CDR3 region: CAWSLGGNTDTQYF. Filled out from reference TRBV30 and TRBJ2-3, the complete variable domain reads SQTIHQWPATLVQPVGSPLSLECTVEGTSNPNLYWYRQAAGRGLQLLFYSVGIGQISSEVPQNLSASRPQDRQFILSSKKLLLSDSGFYLCAWSLGGNTDTQYFGPGTRLTVL.

The CDR3 loop is CATSMPGRYFF. The rearrangement links TRBV15 to TRBJ2-1; without DNA, the TCRdb call of TRBD1 cannot be checked. CDR3 length: 11 residues. Germline V lookup: CDR1 LNHNV, CDR2 YYDKDF (reference sequence). Drawing the rest from reference TRBV15 and TRBJ2-1, the complete variable domain is DAMVIQNPRYQVTQFGKPVTLSCSQTLNHNVMYWYQQKSSQAPKLLFHYYDKDFNNEADTPDNFQSRRPNTSFCFLDIRSPGLGDTAMYLCATSMPGRYFFGPGTRLTVL.

This rearrangement joins TRBV9 to TRBJ2-3; TCRdb's D call, TRBD2, is unchecked because there is no DNA. This CDR3 has 15 residues. CDR1 and CDR2 (germline): SGDLS, YYNGEE. The CDR3 sequence is CASSVISGELDTQYF. Drawing the rest from reference TRBV9 and TRBJ2-3, the complete variable domain is DSGVTQTPKHLITATGQRVTLRCSPRSGDLSVYWYQQSLDQGLQFLIQYYNGEERAKGNILERFSAQQFPDLHSELNLSSLELGDSALYFCASSVISGELDTQYFGPGTRLTVL.

The gene calls are TRBV18 and TRBJ2-5; TCRdb lists TRBD1, though no DNA is available to test this call. Per germline, CDR1 KGHSH and CDR2 LQKENI. CDR3 size: 14 residues. CDR3: CASSRLQGGETQYF.

The CDR3: CSAKTGALLQPQHF. V gene TRBV20-1 combines with J gene TRBJ1-5; without DNA, the TCRdb call of TRBD1 cannot be checked. Germline CDR1 DFQATT, CDR2 SNEGSKA (reference sequence). This CDR3 has 14 amino acids.

The chain is built from TRBV6-2 or TRBV6-3 and TRBJ2-5. CDR1 and CDR2 from the germline V gene are MNHEY and SVGEGT. The CDR3 runs 11 residues. The chain's CDR3 is CASSYERTQYF.

The V and J genes are TRBV7-9 and TRBJ2-7; the TRBD1 assignment by TCRdb is unverifiable without DNA. Germline V gene data show CDR1 as SEHNR and CDR2 as FQNEAQ (reference sequence). The CDR3 has 13 residues. CDR3 sequence reads: CASTKGSDYEQYF.

This chain uses TRBV7-9 with TRBJ2-1; TCRdb outputs TRBD1, but without DNA this stays unchecked. The germline CDR1 and CDR2 sequences are SEHNR and FQNEAQ (reference sequence). CDR3 length equals 15 residues. CDR3 sequence reads: CASSPPGQGYNEQFF.

This rearrangement joins TRBV11-1 to TRBJ2-1. In germline, CDR1 is SGHAT, CDR2 FQDESV (reference sequence). This CDR3 contains 15 residues. CDR3 residues: CASSLAPSHYNEQFF.

V gene TRBV12-3 or TRBV12-4 combines with J gene TRBJ2-7. The CDR3 loop spans 12 amino acids. This CDR3 is CASSLLPYEQYF.

The chain couples TRBV7-2 to TRBJ2-7; the D call of TRBD2 rests on TCRdb alone, since no DNA is present to check it. The length of the CDR3 is 16 residues. Per the germline V gene, CDR1 is SGHTA and CDR2 is FQGNSA. This CDR3 reads CASSLALTSGGSEQYF.

The chain employs TRBV11-2 and TRBJ2-7; the D call from TCRdb, TRBD2, cannot be confirmed without DNA. This CDR3 is built from 14 residues. Germline-derived CDR1 and CDR2 are SGHAT and FQNNGV. This CDR3 reads CASSVAGGAYEQYF.

The chain combines TRBV6-6 with TRBJ1-5. The CDR3 covers 12 residues. The germline CDR1 and CDR2 sequences are MNHNY and SVGAGI (reference sequence). CDR3: CASSLNSQPQHF.

The chain is built from TRBV12-3 or TRBV12-4 and TRBJ2-3; TCRdb indicates TRBD1, and absent DNA this call remains unverified. The CDR3 has 16 amino acids. The CDR3 loop reads CASSLARGLFTDTQYF.

The chain is built from TRBV7-9 and TRBJ2-1; the TRBD1 assignment by TCRdb is unverifiable without DNA. Germline values: CDR1 SEHNR, CDR2 FQNEAQ (reference sequence). The CDR3 is 14 amino acids. The CDR3 is CASTLGGGSNEQFF.

This rearrangement joins TRBV5-1 to TRBJ2-5; the D gene TCRdb calls, TRBD2, cannot be checked with no DNA. The CDR3 covers 15 residues. CDR1 is SGHRS, CDR2 YFSETQ, per germline. The CDR3: CASSLEGTAPGTQYF.

This rearrangement joins TRBV6-5 to TRBJ2-2. This CDR3 spans 16 amino acids. The germline V gene encodes CDR1 MNHEY and CDR2 SVGAGI. This chain's CDR3 is CASSYSIPLNTGELFF.